The rows below give T cell receptor beta chains drawn from one sample of a study of response to subunit inactivated influenza vaccine. TCRdb processed the RT-PCR reads anew with MiXCR; each CDR3 protein has one entry. The repertoire holds about 500,000 distinct CDR3 sequences, with 16% as singletons. The source was CD4+ T cells sorted from PBMCs, collected around 25 months after vaccination. These receptor sequences come from a man between 50 and 75 years old who received an inactivated influenza vaccine. CDR3s include the opening cysteine and the closing phenylalanine or tryptophan. The D gene is left open where the match is weak. Size is omitted from some rows. Given values are once, few, many or a class for expanded clones.

D gene	clone size	J gene	V gene	CDR3 protein	CDR3 DNA
-	-	TRBJ1-5	TRBV20-1	CSAARSSNQPQHF	TGCAGTGCTGCGAGGAGCAGCAATCAGCCCCAGCATTTT
TRBD2	many	TRBJ2-7	TRBV12-3/TRBV12-4	CASSRSGGGPHEQYF	TGTGCCAGCAGTAGGAGCGGGGGGGGTCCCCACGAGCAGTACTTC
-	few	TRBJ2-7	TRBV5-1	CASRLATLAYEQYF	TGCGCCAGCCGCCTAGCTACTCTGGCCTACGAGCAGTACTTC
-	few	TRBJ2-1	TRBV29-1	CSGTGLHNEQFF	TGCAGCGGGACCGGACTCCACAATGAGCAGTTCTTC
-	few	TRBJ2-3	TRBV15	CATREETSTDTQYF	TGTGCCACCAGAGAGGAGACTTCCACAGATACGCAGTATTTT
-	few	TRBJ1-1	TRBV5-1	CASSLRAGDNTEAFF	TGCGCCAGCAGCTTACGGGCCGGGGATAACACTGAAGCTTTCTTT
-	-	TRBJ2-1	TRBV7-2	CASRSASSYNEQFF	TGTGCCAGCAGGAGCGCTAGCTCCTACAATGAGCAGTTCTTC
TRBD1	many	TRBJ1-3	TRBV7-2	CASSLGTGSGNTIYF	TGTGCCAGCAGCCTCGGGACAGGATCTGGAAACACCATATATTTT
TRBD2	few	TRBJ2-2	TRBV4-3	CASSPSTSLNTGELFF	TGCGCCAGCAGCCCGTCGACTAGCCTGAACACCGGGGAGCTGTTTTTT
-	-	TRBJ1-5	TRBV6-1	CASRSTGPGVGNQPQHF	TGTGCCAGCAGATCCACAGGGCCCGGTGTCGGCAATCAGCCCCAGCATTTT
-	once	TRBJ2-7	TRBV18	CATSQAGRTEQYF	TGTGCCACCTCCCAAGCCGGGCGGACCGAGCAGTACTTC
TRBD1	many	TRBJ2-2	TRBV28	CASSNWGQHRVYPNTGELFF	TGTGCCAGCAGTAATTGGGGACAGCACCGAGTTTACCCGAACACCGGGGAGCTGTTTTTT
-	few	TRBJ2-7	TRBV12-3/TRBV12-4	CASRDGPLGEQYF	TGTGCCAGCAGGGACGGACCTCTGGGCGAGCAGTACTTC
-	few	TRBJ1-5	TRBV3-1	CASSPNSNQPQHF	TGTGCCAGCAGCCCTAATAGCAATCAGCCCCAGCATTTT
TRBD2	-	TRBJ2-1	TRBV28	CASSLVGTSGSEQFF	TGTGCCAGCAGTTTAGTTGGGACTAGCGGTTCTGAGCAGTTCTTC
-	-	TRBJ1-2	TRBV29-1	CSVEDRAANRF	TGCAGCGTTGAAGATCGGGCCGCCAATAGGTTC
-	few	TRBJ1-4	TRBV9	CASSVVQFFEKLFF	TGTGCCAGCAGCGTAGTTCAGTTCTTTGAAAAACTGTTTTTT
TRBD1	-	TRBJ2-7	TRBV30	CAWSIGTGVSDEQYF	TGTGCCTGGAGTATTGGGACAGGGGTTTCGGACGAGCAGTACTTC
-	-	TRBJ2-3	TRBV10-3	CAIRGRGNTDTQYF	TGTGCCATACGGGGGCGTGGGAACACAGATACGCAGTATTTT
-	-	TRBJ1-2	TRBV12-3/TRBV12-4	CASSSQKYRSNYGYTF	TGTGCCAGCAGTAGCCAGAAATACAGGTCTAACTATGGCTACACCTTC
TRBD2	-	TRBJ2-5	TRBV7-2	CASSKGLAGDQETQYF	TGTGCCAGCAGCAAGGGACTAGCGGGGGATCAAGAGACCCAGTACTTC
-	-	TRBJ2-5	TRBV4-3	CASSQDSEGGTQYF	TGCGCCAGCAGCCAAGATTCTGAAGGTGGGACCCAGTACTTC
TRBD1	-	TRBJ1-4	TRBV5-1	CASSLVGQGREKLFF	TGCGCCAGCAGCTTGGTCGGACAGGGTAGGGAAAAACTGTTTTTT